This T cell receptor beta chain was documented in a study of PD-L1 blockade in urothelial cancer (TCRdb year 2017). For the wider study: Therapy was started in the mid-2010s for all patients, and atezolizumab 1,200 mg was administered intravenously every 3 weeks. About 90% of the 29 patients were identified as males with urothelial cancer of bladder origin, and a prior smoking history was reported by 18 of 29 patients. An ECOG performance status of 0 or 1 was recorded for the patients, and 0 to 3 prior chemotherapy regimens had been received by the patients. Blood samples were analyzed at 3 weeks after treatment start (second dose) and at 6 weeks after treatment start. Blood samples gave a median of approximately 150,000 T cells and approximately 85,000 unique TCRs, with a median clonality of around 0.08. The study was an exploratory multi-omic analysis of somatic, immune and clinical correlates of response to PD-L1 blockade with atezolizumab in urothelial cancer. Pretreatment tumor samples, along with matched peripheral blood collected serially before and after atezolizumab treatment, underwent TCR sequencing. Durable clinical benefit was defined as progression-free survival longer than 6 months, and TCR features were also tested against progression-free and overall survival. In the same patients, whole exome sequencing and RNA sequencing of pretreatment tumors were performed in addition to TCR sequencing. Some ten patients reached durable clinical benefit, while 20 or so patients did not. Pretreatment blood TCR-seq was available for 27 to 30 patients, at least one posttreatment blood collection was obtained for 25 or so patients, and tumor TCR-seq was available for 25 or so patients.

Synthetic TCR analog templates were spiked into each PCR to estimate absolute template abundance from read counts. Using the immunoSEQ assay, TCRbeta CDR3 regions were amplified from genomic DNA with bias-controlled V and J gene primers. Rearranged TCRbeta segments were sequenced at approximately 20X coverage. From the authors' description of their analysis: Clustering was used to correct sequencing errors, and CDR3s were annotated against IMGT so that V, D and J genes could be assigned. Out-of-frame and stop-codon sequences were excluded, and only productive TCRbeta rearrangements were used in downstream analyses. Clonality was calculated as one minus the Shannon entropy normalized by the log of the number of unique productive sequences. Clones differing between time points or between blood and tumor were identified by Fisher's exact test with Benjamini-Hochberg correction at adjusted p below 0.01. In its TCRdb copy, this immuneACCESS table keeps in-frame sequences only and misses some clones. Where compared with another copy, unresolved V genes explain less than half of these, and the others have no known cause. Clone size and V and J calls were adopted from that table, with D and trimming inferred from the DNA. The table for this sample lists around 100,000 clones; 87% of them were counted only once. The biggest ten clones account for roughly 2% of the sample.

At the junction V is shortened by 5 bases and J by 8 bases, with 13 bases in between. From the germline V gene, CDR1 is SNHLY and CDR2 is FYNNEI. The CDR3 covers 13 residues, taking in both the cysteine and the phenylalanine. Only the CDR3 DNA is retained, 39 bases long and in frame from the first base. The paper's findings and limits, for the study overall: Improved progression-free and overall survival was found to be associated with pretreatment peripheral blood TCR clonality below the median. Because the sample size was small (n ≈ 30) and many exploratory analyses were performed, the results are intended to be hypothesis-generating. Patients with durable benefit showed greater expansion of tumor-associated TCR clones in peripheral blood 3 weeks after starting treatment (n ≈ 23, p = 0.022).

As regards this clone: It has no known antigen specificity. No base quality values were provided; no much bigger clone lies one nucleotide off.

This specimen's time point label, interpreted: pretreatment peripheral blood. A total of 29 patients with locally advanced or metastatic urothelial carcinoma, treated at Memorial Sloan Kettering on a trial protocol, made up the cohort. Peripheral blood mononuclear cells were collected pretreatment and during treatment, with between 1 and 8 total time points per patient. The Qiagen DNeasy Blood extraction kit was used to purify genomic DNA from total PBMCs and tumor samples. Collected pretreatment and during treatment, PBMCs were isolated and stored as previously described. The clonotype originates from a man between 60 and 75 years old with urothelial cancer. Here the sequenced sample was PBMCs, taken around atezolizumab (anti-PD-L1) treatment. The chain is assembled from TRBV2 and TRBJ2-1; 5 matching bases give a weak D call of TRBD1. The CDR3 has the sequence CASSKGFGDEQFF. The nucleotide sequence is given as TGTGCCAGCAGTAAGGGGTTTGGAGATGAGCAGTTCTTC.